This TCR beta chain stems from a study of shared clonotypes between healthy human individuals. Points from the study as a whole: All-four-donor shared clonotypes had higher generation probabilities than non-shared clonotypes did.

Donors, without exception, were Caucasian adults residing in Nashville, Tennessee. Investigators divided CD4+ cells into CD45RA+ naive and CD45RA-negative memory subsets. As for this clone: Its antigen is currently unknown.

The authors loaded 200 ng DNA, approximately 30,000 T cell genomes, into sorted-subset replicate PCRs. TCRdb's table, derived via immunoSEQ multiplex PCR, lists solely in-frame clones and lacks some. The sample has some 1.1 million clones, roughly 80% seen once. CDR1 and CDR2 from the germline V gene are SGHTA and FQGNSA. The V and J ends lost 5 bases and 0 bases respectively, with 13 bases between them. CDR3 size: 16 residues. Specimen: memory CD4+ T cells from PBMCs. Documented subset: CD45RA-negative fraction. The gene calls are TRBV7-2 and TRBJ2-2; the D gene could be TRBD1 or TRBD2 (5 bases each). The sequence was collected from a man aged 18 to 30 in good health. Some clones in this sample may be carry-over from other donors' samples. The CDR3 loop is CASSHRGGPNTGELFF. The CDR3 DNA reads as TGTGCCAGCAGCCACCGGGGCGGGCCGAACACCGGGGAGCTGTTTTTT.